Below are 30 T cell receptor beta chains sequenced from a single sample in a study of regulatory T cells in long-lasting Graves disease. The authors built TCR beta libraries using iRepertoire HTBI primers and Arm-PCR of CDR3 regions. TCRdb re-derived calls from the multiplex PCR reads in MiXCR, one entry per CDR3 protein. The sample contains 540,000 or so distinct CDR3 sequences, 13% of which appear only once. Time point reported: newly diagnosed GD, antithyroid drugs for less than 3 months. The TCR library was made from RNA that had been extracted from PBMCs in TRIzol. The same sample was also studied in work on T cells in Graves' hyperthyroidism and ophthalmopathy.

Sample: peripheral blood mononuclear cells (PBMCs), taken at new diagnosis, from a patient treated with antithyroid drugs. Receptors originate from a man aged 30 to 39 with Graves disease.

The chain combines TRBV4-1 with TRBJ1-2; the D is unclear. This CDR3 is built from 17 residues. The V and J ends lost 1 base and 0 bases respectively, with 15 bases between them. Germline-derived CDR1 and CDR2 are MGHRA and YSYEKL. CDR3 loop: CASSQVGGVKANYGYTF. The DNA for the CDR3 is TGCGCCAGCAGCCAAGTCGGTGGAGTGAAAGCTAACTATGGCTACACCTTC.

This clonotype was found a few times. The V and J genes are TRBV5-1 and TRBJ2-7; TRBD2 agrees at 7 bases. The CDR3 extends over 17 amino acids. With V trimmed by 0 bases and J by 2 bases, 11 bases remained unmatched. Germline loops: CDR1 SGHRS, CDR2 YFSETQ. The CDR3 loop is CASSLGGRGSPPYEQYF. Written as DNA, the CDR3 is TGCGCCAGCAGCTTGGGCGGGCGCGGGAGCCCCCCCTACGAGCAGTACTTC.

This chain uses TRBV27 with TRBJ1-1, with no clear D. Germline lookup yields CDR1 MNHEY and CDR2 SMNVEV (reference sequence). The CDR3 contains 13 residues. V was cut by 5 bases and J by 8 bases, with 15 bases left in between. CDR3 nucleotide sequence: TGTGCCAGCAGTGGTTCTATCCTGCTCGAAGCTTTCTTT. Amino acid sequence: CASSGSILLEAFF.

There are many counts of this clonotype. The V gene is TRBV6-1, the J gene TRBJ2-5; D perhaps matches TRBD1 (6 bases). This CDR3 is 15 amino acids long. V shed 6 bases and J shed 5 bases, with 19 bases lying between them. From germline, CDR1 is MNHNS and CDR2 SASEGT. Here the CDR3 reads CASRSHRARQETQYF. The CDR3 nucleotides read TGTGCCAGCAGGAGCCACAGGGCTCGTCAGGAGACCCAGTACTTC.

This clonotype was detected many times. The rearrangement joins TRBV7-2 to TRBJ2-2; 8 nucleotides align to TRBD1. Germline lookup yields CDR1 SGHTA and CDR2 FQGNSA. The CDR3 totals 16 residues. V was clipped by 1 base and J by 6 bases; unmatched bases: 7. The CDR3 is CASSLGPGQGAGELFF. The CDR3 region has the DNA TGTGCCAGCAGCTTAGGACCCGGACAGGGTGCCGGGGAGCTGTTTTTT.

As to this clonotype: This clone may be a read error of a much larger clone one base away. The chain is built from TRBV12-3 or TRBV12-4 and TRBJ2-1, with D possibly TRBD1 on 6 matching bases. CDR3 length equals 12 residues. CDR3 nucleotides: TGTGCCAGCAGGGCCGGGACACATGAGCAGCTCTTC. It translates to CASRAGTHEQLF.

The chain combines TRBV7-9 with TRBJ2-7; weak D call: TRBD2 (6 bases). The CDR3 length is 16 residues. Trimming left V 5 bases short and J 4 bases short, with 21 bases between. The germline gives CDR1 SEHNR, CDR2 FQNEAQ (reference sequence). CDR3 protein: CASSGGKMGVVYEQYF. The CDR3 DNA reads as TGTGCCAGCAGCGGGGGGAAGATGGGGGTCGTATACGAGCAGTACTTC.

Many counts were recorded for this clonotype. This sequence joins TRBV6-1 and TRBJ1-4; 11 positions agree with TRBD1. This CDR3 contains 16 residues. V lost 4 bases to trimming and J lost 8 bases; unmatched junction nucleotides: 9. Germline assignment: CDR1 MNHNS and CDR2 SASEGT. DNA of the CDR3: TGTGCCAGCAGTGTCGGACAGGGGGCGCGGGAGGAAAAACTGTTTTTT. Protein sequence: CASSVGQGAREEKLFF.

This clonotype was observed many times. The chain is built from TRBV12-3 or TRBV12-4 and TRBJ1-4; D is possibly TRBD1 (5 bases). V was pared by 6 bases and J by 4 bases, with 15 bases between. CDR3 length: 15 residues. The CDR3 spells CASRERGAYNEKLFF. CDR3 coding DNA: TGTGCCAGCAGGGAAAGGGGCGCTTATAATGAAAAACTGTTTTTT.

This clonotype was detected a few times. The DNA of the CDR3 is TGTGCCAGCAGTGAAGGATTTTTCTCTGGAAACACCATATATTTT. This sequence encodes CASSEGFFSGNTIYF. The chain employs TRBV6-1 and TRBJ1-3; no firm D call. V was pared by 1 base and J by 0 bases, with 7 bases between. This CDR3 has 15 amino acids. Germline CDR1 is MNHNS and CDR2 is SASEGT.

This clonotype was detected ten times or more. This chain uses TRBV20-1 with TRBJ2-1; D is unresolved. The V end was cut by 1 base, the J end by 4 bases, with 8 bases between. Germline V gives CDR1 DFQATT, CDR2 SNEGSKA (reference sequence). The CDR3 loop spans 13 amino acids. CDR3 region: CSARVGTYNEQFF. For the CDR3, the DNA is TGCAGTGCTAGAGTCGGCACTTACAATGAGCAGTTCTTC.

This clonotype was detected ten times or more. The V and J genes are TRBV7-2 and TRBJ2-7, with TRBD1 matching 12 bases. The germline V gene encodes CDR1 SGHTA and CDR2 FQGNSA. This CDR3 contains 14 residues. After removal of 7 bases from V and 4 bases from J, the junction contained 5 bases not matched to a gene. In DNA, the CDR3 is TGTGCCAGCAAGAGGGACAGGGGGCGGTACGAGCAGTACTTC. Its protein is CASKRDRGRYEQYF.

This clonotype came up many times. The CDR3 region has the DNA TGCAGTGCAAGGACAGGGTCTAGAGATACGCAGTATTTT. Residues: CSARTGSRDTQYF. The V call is TRBV20-1, the J call TRBJ2-3; TRBD1 aligns across 8 bases. The J segment lost 5 bases and the V segment lost 6 bases, leaving 7 bases of the junction unmatched. This CDR3 is 13 amino acids long. Germline V CDR1 and CDR2: DFQATT, SNEGSKA (reference sequence).

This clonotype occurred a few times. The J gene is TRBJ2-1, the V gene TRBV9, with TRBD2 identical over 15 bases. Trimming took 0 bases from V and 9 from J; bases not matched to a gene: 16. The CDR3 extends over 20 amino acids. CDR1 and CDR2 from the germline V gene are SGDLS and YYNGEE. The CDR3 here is CASSVEGSLGLAGGFGEQFF. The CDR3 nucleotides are TGTGCCAGCAGCGTAGAGGGGTCGCTGGGACTAGCGGGAGGATTCGGTGAGCAGTTCTTC.

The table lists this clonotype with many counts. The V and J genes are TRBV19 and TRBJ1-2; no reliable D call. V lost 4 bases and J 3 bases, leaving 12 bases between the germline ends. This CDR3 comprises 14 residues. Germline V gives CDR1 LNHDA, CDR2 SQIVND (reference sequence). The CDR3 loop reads CASSSRRAYYGYTF. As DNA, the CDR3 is TGTGCCAGTAGTAGTAGGAGAGCCTACTATGGCTACACCTTC.

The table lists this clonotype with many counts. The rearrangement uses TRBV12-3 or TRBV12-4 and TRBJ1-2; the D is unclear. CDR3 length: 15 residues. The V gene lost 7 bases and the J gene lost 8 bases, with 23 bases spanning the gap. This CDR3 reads CASTLKRGTLGGYTF. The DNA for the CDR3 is TGTGCCAGCACCTTAAAGAGAGGCACCCTGGGAGGCTACACCTTC.

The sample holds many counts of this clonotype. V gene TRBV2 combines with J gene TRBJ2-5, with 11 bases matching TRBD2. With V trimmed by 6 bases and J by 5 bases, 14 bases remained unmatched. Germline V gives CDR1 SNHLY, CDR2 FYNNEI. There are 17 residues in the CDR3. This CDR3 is CASRTSLAGGPAETQYF. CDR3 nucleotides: TGTGCCAGCAGGACTAGCTTAGCGGGAGGGCCGGCCGAGACCCAGTACTTC.

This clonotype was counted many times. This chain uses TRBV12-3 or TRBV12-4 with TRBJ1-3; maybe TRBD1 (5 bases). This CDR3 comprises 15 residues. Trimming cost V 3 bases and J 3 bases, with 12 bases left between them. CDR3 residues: CASSFPGGFGNTIYF. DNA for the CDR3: TGTGCCAGCAGTTTCCCGGGGGGTTTTGGAAACACCATATATTTT.

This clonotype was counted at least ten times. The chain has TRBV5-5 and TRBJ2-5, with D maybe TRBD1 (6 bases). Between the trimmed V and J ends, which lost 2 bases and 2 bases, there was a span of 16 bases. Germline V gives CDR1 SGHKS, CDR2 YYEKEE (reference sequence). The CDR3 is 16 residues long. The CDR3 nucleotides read TGTGCCAGCAGCTTTGTGATGGACAGATTTCAAGAGACCCAGTACTTC. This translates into CASSFVMDRFQETQYF.

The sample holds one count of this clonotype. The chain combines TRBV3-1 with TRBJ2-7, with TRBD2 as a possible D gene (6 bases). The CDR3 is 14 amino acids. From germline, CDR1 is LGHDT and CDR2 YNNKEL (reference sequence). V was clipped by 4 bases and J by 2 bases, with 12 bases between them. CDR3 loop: CASSPWRGTYEQYF. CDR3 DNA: TGTGCCAGCAGCCCCTGGCGGGGTACCTACGAGCAGTACTTC.

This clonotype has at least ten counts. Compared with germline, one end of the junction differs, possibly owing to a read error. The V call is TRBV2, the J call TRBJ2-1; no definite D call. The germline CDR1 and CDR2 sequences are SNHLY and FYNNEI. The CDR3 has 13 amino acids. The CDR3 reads CVSTDRLYNEQFF. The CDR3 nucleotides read TGTGTCAGCACCGATCGACTCTACAATGAGCAGTTCTTC. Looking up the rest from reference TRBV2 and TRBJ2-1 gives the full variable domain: EPEVTQTPSHQVTQMGQEVILRCVPISNHLYFYWYRQILGQKVEFLVSFYNNEISEKSEIFDDQFSVERPDGSNFTLKIRSTKLEDSAMYFCVSTDRLYNEQFFGPGTRLTVL.

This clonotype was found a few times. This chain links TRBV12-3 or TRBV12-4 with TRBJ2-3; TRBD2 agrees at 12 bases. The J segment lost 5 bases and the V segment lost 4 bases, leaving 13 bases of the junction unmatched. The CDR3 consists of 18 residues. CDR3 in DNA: TGTGCCAGCAGTTACGCACCTCTAGCGGGAGGGCCCGGAGATACGCAGTATTTT. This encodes CASSYAPLAGGPGDTQYF.

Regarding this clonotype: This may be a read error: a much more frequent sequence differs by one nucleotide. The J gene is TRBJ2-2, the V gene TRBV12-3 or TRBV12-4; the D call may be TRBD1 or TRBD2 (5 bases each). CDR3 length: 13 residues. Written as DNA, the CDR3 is TGTGACAGCAGAGGGGATAGGCCCGGGGAGCTGTTTTTT. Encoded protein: CDSRGDRPGELFF.

CDR3 in amino acids: CASSYAQSQETQYF. Written as DNA, the CDR3 is TGTGCCAGCAGTTACGCGCAGTCCCAAGAGACCCAGTACTTC. V and J are TRBV6-2 or TRBV6-3 and TRBJ2-5, with unresolved D. The CDR3 is 14 residues long. Germline V lookup: CDR1 MNHEY, CDR2 SVGEGT. Trimming took off 2 bases at V and 1 base at J, with 8 bases between the two ends.

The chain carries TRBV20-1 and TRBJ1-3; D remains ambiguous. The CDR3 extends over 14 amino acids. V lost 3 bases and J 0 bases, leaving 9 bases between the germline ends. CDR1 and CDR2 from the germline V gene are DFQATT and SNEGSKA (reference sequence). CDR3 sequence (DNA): TGCAGTGCTAGTAGAGGTAGCTCTGGAAACACCATATATTTT. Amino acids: CSASRGSSGNTIYF.

This CDR3 is CASSAQSPLRTGELFF. The CDR3 nucleotides read TGTGCCAGCAGTGCGCAGTCGCCCCTTAGGACCGGGGAGCTGTTTTTT. The chain recombines TRBV2 with TRBJ2-2; D call uncertain. The CDR3 is 16 residues long. CDR1 SNHLY and CDR2 FYNNEI come from the germline V gene. With 4 bases removed from V and 5 bases from J, the gap between germline ends came to 17 bases.

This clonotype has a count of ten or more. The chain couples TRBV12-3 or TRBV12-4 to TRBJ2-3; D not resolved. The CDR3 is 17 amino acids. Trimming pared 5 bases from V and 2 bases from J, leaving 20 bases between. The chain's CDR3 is CASSPPYGLDDTDTQYF. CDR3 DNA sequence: TGTGCCAGCAGTCCACCCTATGGCCTCGACGACACAGATACGCAGTATTTT.

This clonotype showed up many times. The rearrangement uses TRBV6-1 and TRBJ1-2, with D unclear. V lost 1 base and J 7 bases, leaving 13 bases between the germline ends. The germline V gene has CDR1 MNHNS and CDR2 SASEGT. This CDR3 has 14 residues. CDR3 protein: CASSEGLGFFGYTF. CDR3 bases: TGTGCCAGCAGTGAAGGTCTGGGATTTTTTGGCTACACCTTC.

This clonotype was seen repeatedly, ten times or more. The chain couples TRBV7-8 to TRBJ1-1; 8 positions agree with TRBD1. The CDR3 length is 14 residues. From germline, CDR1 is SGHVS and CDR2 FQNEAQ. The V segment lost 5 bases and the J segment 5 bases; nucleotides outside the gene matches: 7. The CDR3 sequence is CASSMGTGPTEAFF. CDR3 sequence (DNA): TGTGCCAGCAGCATGGGGACAGGACCAACTGAAGCTTTCTTT.

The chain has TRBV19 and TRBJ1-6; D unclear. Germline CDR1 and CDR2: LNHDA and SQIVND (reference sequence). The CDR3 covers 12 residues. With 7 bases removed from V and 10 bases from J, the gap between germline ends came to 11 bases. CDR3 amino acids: CASNSADSPLHF. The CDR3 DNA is TGTGCCAGTAATTCGGCAGACTCACCCCTCCACTTT.